This TCR beta chain was observed in a study of blood T cell repertoires in COVID-19 (dated by TCRdb to the early 2020s). Notes on the research overall: Samples from collaborators originated in the United States, Italy and Spain and spanned both the acute and convalescent phases of COVID-19. The repertoires were made available in a free public database intended to serve as a resource for research on the immune response to SARS-CoV-2. The dataset comprised deeply sampled blood TCRbeta repertoires from subjects exposed to, actively infected with, or recovered from COVID-19. The material from the prospective study consisted of cDNA or gDNA derived from T cells, B-cell-depleted T cells, or PBMCs. Samples came from the ongoing ImmuneRACE study (first 160 participants) plus 1,254 subjects from 6 global collaborators. A de-identified subject ID, COVID-19 status, age in years and sex were almost always included in the sample metadata. Where available, HLA class I and class II types were taken from metadata supplied by the sample provider and were not determined by assay-based typing.

For this clone: What antigen it recognizes has not been identified. No quality values exist for individual bases; no much larger clone is one base distant.

The research as a whole found: The quantity of clinical and demographic metadata differed by source and by participant and was supplied without curation.

The collaborating institutions used their own protocols to collect whole blood in K2EDTA tubes. Collaborator samples were shipped for TCRbeta analysis as frozen whole blood, isolated PBMCs, or DNA extracted from either sample type. The immunoSEQ Assay, a bias-controlled multiplex PCR, was used to amplify TCRbeta CDR3 regions from genomic DNA. Per the authors' processing: Within the assay, amplification of reference gene primers was used to estimate how many nucleated cells each sample contained. To quantify the absolute abundance of each unique TCRbeta CDR3 rearrangement, sequence reads were collapsed and filtered. For each sample, productive Simpson clonality was calculated as the square root of Simpson's diversity index over productive rearrangements. The source is immuneACCESS, and TCRdb retained only in-frame sequences with V and J called. Part of the clones is not carried over; for the studies checked, unresolved V genes explain less than half of this, and the remainder is unexplained. V, J and clone size are those of that table, while D and trimming were read from the DNA. A total of a few hundred thousand clones appear in this sample, around 88% of them only once. 1.5% to 2% of the sample is taken by the ten largest.

Ends trimmed: V by 6 bases, J by 5 bases; bases unmatched to a gene: 6. Taken from cysteine to phenylalanine, the CDR3 has 14 residues. Only CDR3 DNA is held: 42 bases, read in frame from base 1. CDR1 ENHRY and CDR2 SYGVKD are derived from the germline V gene. Sequenced: peripheral blood. The sequence joins TRBV10-3 to TRBJ2-7, with TRBD2 identical over 11 junction bases. The clonotype was recovered from a woman aged 45-59 years with acute or convalescent COVID-19. The nucleotide sequence is TGTGCCATCAGGGGTAGCGGGAGGGCCAACGAGCAGTACTTC. The encoded protein is CAIRGSGRANEQYF.